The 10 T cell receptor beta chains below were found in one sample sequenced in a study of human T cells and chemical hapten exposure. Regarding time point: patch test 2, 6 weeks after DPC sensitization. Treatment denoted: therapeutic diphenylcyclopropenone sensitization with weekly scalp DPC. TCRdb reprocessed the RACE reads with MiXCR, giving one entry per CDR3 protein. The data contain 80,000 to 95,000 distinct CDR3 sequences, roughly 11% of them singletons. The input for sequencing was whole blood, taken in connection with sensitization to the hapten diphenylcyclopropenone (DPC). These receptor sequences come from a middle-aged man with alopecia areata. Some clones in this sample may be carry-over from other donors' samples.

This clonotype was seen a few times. The CDR3 loop reads CSAAASSHAYNEQFF. The CDR3 coding sequence is TGCAGTGCCGCAGCTAGCTCCCACGCTTACAATGAGCAGTTCTTC. The chain combines TRBV20-1 with TRBJ2-1; a possible D gene is TRBD2 (5 bases). CDR1 DFQATT and CDR2 SNEGSKA come from the germline V gene (reference sequence). The CDR3 totals 15 residues. The germline V and J ends were trimmed by 6 bases and 4 bases, with 19 bases remaining between them.

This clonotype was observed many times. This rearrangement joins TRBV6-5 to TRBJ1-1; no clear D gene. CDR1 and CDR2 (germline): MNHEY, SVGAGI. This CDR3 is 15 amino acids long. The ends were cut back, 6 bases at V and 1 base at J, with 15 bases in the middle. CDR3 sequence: CASSPPPAQNTEAFF. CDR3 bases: TGTGCCAGCAGCCCCCCTCCGGCCCAGAACACTGAAGCTTTCTTT.

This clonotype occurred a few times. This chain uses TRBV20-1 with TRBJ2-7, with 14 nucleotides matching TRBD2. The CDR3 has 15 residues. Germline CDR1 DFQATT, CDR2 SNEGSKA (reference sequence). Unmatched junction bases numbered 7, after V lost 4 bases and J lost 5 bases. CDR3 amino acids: CSATTGTSGRDEQYV. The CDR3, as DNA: TGCAGTGCTACCACCGGGACTAGCGGGAGAGACGAGCAGTACGTC.

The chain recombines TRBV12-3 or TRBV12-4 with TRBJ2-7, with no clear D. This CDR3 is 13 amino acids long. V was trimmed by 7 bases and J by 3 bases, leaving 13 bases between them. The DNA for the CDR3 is TGTGCCAGCACCCCGCCAGGTCTCTACGAGCAGTACTTC. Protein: CASTPPGLYEQYF.

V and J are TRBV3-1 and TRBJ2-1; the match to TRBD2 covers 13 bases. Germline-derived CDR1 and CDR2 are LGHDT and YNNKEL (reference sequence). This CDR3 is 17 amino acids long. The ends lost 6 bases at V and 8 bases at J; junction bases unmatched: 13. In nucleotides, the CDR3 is TGTGCCAGCAGGCACCTAGGACTAGCGGGAGAAGCATATGAGCAGTTCTTC. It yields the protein CASRHLGLAGEAYEQFF.

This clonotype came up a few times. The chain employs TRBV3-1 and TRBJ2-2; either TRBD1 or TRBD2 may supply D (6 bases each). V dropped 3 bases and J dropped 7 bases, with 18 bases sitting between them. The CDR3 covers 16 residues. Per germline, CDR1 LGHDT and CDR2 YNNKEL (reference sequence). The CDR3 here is CASSQLGLAGHGELFF. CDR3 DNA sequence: TGTGCCAGCAGCCAGCTGGGACTTGCGGGACACGGGGAGCTGTTTTTT. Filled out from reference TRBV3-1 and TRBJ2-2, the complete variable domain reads DTAVSQTPKYLVTQMGNDKSIKCEQNLGHDTMYWYKQDSKKFLKIMFSYNNKELIINETVPNRFSPKSPDKAHLNLHINSLELGDSAVYFCASSQLGLAGHGELFFGEGSRLTVL.

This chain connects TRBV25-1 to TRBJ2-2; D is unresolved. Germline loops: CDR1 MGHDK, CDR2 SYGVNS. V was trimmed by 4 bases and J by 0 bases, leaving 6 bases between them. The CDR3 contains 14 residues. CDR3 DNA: TGTGCCAGCAGTGCCGGGTCGAACACCGGGGAGCTGTTTTTT. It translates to CASSAGSNTGELFF.

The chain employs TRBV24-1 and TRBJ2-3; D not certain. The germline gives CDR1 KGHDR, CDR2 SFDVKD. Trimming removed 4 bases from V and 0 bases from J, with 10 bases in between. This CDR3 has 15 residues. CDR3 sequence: CATSEMRSSTDTQYF. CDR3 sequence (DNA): TGTGCCACCAGTGAAATGAGGTCAAGCACAGATACGCAGTATTTT.

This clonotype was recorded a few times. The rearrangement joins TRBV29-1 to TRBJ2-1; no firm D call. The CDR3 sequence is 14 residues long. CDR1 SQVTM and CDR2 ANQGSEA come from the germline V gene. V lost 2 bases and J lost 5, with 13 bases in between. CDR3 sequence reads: CSVEQLLAHNEQFF. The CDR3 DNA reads TGCAGCGTTGAACAGCTTCTGGCCCACAATGAGCAGTTCTTC.

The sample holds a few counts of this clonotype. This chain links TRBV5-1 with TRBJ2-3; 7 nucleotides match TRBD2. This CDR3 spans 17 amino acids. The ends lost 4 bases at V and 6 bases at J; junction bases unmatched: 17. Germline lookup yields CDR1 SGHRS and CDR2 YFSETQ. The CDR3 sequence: CASSRLGPAGPGDTQYF. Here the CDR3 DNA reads TGCGCCAGCAGCAGGTTGGGTCCAGCGGGACCTGGGGATACGCAGTATTTT. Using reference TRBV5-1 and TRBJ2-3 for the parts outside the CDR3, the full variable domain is KAGVTQTPRYLIKTRGQQVTLSCSPISGHRSVSWYQQTPGQGLQFLFEYFSETQRNKGNFPGRFSGRQFSNSRSEMNVSTLELGDSALYLCASSRLGPAGPGDTQYFGPGTRLTVL.